Below are 14 T cell receptor beta chains sequenced from a single sample in a study of blood T cell repertoires in COVID-19. Clones were sequenced by immunoSEQ multiplex PCR, and TCRdb holds only the in-frame ones, with some missing. The table records fewer than 400,000 clones, roughly 88% of them present only once. Input material: PBMCs or T cells enriched from blood (not recorded which). Receptors were obtained from a man aged 30-40 years who had recovered from COVID-19.

The chain links TRBV2 to TRBJ1-6; TRBD1 agrees at 8 bases. Germline V gives CDR1 SNHLY, CDR2 FYNNEI. This CDR3 is 13 amino acids long. V dropped 8 bases and J dropped 6; count of bases not matched to a gene: 3. The CDR3 nucleotides read TGTGCCAGCGGGACAGGTTTTAATTCACCCCTCCACTTT. Amino acid sequence: CASGTGFNSPLHF.

The genes are TRBV9 and TRBJ1-4; TRBD1 agrees at 10 bases. The CDR3 spans 15 residues. Germline loops: CDR1 SGDLS, CDR2 YYNGEE. J gave up 5 bases and V 3 bases, and 4 bases lay outside the gene matches. For the CDR3, the DNA is TGTGCCAGCAGCGGACAGGGGGCCTCCAATGAAAAACTGTTTTTT. It specifies CASSGQGASNEKLFF.

The rearrangement uses TRBV5-1 and TRBJ2-3, with D unresolved. Between the trimmed V and J ends, which lost 0 bases and 3 bases, there was a span of 11 bases. This CDR3 is built from 15 residues. Germline V gives CDR1 SGHRS, CDR2 YFSETQ. CDR3 nucleotides: TGCGCCAGCAGCTTGGAGGCGGTTGGAACAGATACGCAGTATTTT. Its protein is CASSLEAVGTDTQYF.

The DNA for the CDR3 is TGTGCCAGCAGCCATCAAGTGGAAGGGGGCCGCTACGAGCAGTACTTC. Translating it yields CASSHQVEGGRYEQYF. The V call is TRBV7-9, the J call TRBJ2-7; 7 bases match TRBD1. The CDR3 has 16 residues. The junction had 13 bases not matched to a gene; V was cut back by 5 bases and J by 3 bases. CDR1 is SEHNR and CDR2 is FQNEAQ in the germline V gene (reference sequence).

CDR3 nucleotide sequence: TGTGCCAGCAGTTTCGGTCAACAGAAGCCCAGCTACGAGCAGTACTTC. It yields the protein CASSFGQQKPSYEQYF. The chain carries TRBV28 and TRBJ2-7; D unclear. This CDR3 comprises 16 residues. V lost 3 bases, J lost 3 bases, and 18 bases lay in between. CDR1 is MDHEN, CDR2 SYDVKM, per germline.

The V gene is TRBV10-3, the J gene TRBJ2-2; 12 bases match TRBD1. J lost 7 bases, V lost 10 bases, and 13 bases had no gene match. Germline CDR1 is ENHRY and CDR2 is SYGVKD. This CDR3 has 16 amino acids. CDR3 in amino acids: CASKQPGQGAGGELFF. CDR3 sequence (DNA): TGTGCCAGCAAACAGCCGGGACAGGGGGCGGGCGGGGAGCTGTTTTTT.

The genes are TRBV5-4 and TRBJ1-2; 10 nucleotides align to TRBD1. Germline V gene sequence: CDR1 SGHNT, CDR2 YYREEE (reference sequence). V shed 4 bases, J shed 3 bases, and the junction held 3 bases outside the gene matches. There are 14 residues in the CDR3. CDR3 in DNA: TGTGCCAGCAGCGCCGGGACAGGGGACTATGGCTACACCTTC. This gives the protein CASSAGTGDYGYTF.

This chain connects TRBV5-1 to TRBJ1-6; D uncertain. Trimming left V 0 bases short and J 10 bases short, with 11 bases between. Looked up from germline, CDR1 is SGHRS and CDR2 is YFSETQ. This CDR3 region has 14 residues. The CDR3 nucleotides are TGCGCCAGCAGCTTGGGCGGGAATCGGTCACCCCTCCACTTT. Its translation: CASSLGGNRSPLHF.

The genes are TRBV5-6 and TRBJ1-5, with D uncertain. The CDR3 sequence is 12 residues long. Trimming pared 0 bases from V and 6 bases from J, leaving 4 bases between. Germline values: CDR1 SGHDT, CDR2 YYEEEE. CDR3 bases: TGTGCCAGCAGCTTGGGGCTTCAGCCCCAGCATTTT. It translates to CASSLGLQPQHF.

The V call is TRBV7-9, the J call TRBJ2-1; a weak D match, TRBD1 (5 bases). CDR1 is SEHNR and CDR2 is FQNEAQ in the germline V gene (reference sequence). V dropped 2 bases and J dropped 7 bases, with 18 bases sitting between them. This CDR3 comprises 16 residues. CDR3 bases: TGTGCCAGCAGCTTAAATGGGGCCGGTCATCGGAATGAGCAGTTCTTC. Its translation is CASSLNGAGHRNEQFF.

The rearrangement joins TRBV24-1 to TRBJ2-1; 7 nucleotides line up with TRBD2. J was trimmed by 3 bases and V by 2 bases; bases with no gene match: 0. The CDR3 length is 14 residues. Germline V gene lookup returns CDR1 KGHDR and CDR2 SFDVKD. The DNA for the CDR3 is TGTGCCACCAGTGATTGGACTAGCTACAATGAGCAGTTCTTC. Protein: CATSDWTSYNEQFF.

The gene calls are TRBV2 and TRBJ2-5; 14 nucleotides match TRBD2. After removal of 8 bases from V and 0 bases from J, the junction contained 5 bases not matched to a gene. This CDR3 spans 16 amino acids. Germline CDR1 reads SNHLY; CDR2 reads FYNNEI. The CDR3 nucleotides read TGTGCCAGCCTGACTAGCGGGGGGGAGTACCAAGAGACCCAGTACTTC. It encodes CASLTSGGEYQETQYF.

V gene TRBV7-9 combines with J gene TRBJ1-1; D not resolved. V lost 2 bases to trimming and J lost 1 base, with 11 bases between them. The germline gives CDR1 SEHNR, CDR2 FQNEAQ (reference sequence). The CDR3 has 15 residues. Here the CDR3 reads CASSLSRITNTEAFF. The CDR3 nucleotides are TGTGCCAGCAGCTTAAGCAGGATTACGAACACTGAAGCTTTCTTT.

As for this clone: Other DNA sequences in the same sample also yield this CDR3. The J gene is TRBJ2-5, the V gene TRBV9, with D perhaps matching TRBD1 (5 bases). Trimming took 2 bases from V and 2 from J, leaving 7 bases between them. Germline lookup yields CDR1 SGDLS and CDR2 YYNGEE. The CDR3 loop spans 13 amino acids. Here the CDR3 DNA reads TGTGCCAGCAGCGTTCAGGGTCAAGAGACCCAGTACTTC. Its protein product is CASSVQGQETQYF.